This T cell receptor beta chain derives from a study of T cell responses to AZD1222 COVID-19 vaccine (dated by TCRdb to about 2021). Notes on the research overall: TCR sequencing covered about 230 trial participants: 207 given two doses of AZD1222 and around 26 given two doses of MenACWY control vaccine. Trial participants were enrolled by age into subgroups of 18-55, 56-69 and 70-plus years, and roughly 150, 30 and 60 TCR-sequenced participants, respectively, were included in these subgroups. What the authors observed across the whole study: Participants were mostly white British, with more females than males. The authors suggested clonal diversity may have been underestimated. Conclusions about previously exposed vaccinees were limited because only a handful of AZD1222 recipients were SARS-CoV-2 seropositive at baseline. Because no day 14 peak-response samples were available, repertoires were characterized only after the peak T cell response. Reportedly, close to half of the unique spike-specific TCRs recognized epitopes lying outside the regions that are mutated in the B.1.351 and B.1.1.7 variants. Vaccine-associated CD4 TCRs spanned the whole spike protein, with dominant responses in regions 160-218 and 743-854. After two AZD1222 doses, spike-specific TCR breadth and depth were significantly higher than at day 0 and than in MenACWY recipients. The 56-69-year group was small, and its depth increase did not reach significance, likely because of low power.

As concerns this clone: The antigen it recognizes is unknown. Base qualities are not provided; no much larger clone lies one nucleotide away.

The meaning of the sample's time point label: about 28 days (+/-7) after the second vaccine dose. AZD1222 recipients whose second dose came at about 4 weeks and those whose second dose came at about 12 weeks were combined into one group, since spike-specific TCR depth and breadth did not differ between the two schedules. Vaccinee samples came from UK trials COV001 and COV002, including a single-blind randomized controlled phase 2/3 trial of AZD1222 (ChAdOx1 nCoV-19) in healthy adults. Trial participant PBMC samples were collected at day 0 and day 28 after the second dose for TCRbeta chain sequencing. The CDR3 regions of human TCRbeta chains were subjected to immunosequencing. Concerning the study's data processing: TCRs in the repertoires were matched against a reference library of SARS-CoV-2-specific TCRs that had been generated with the MIRA antigen-specificity platform. Breadth meant the fraction of unique TCRs that were SARS-CoV-2-associated, whereas depth meant the fraction of total T cells that were SARS-CoV-2-associated. Using the MIRA data, each spike-specific TCR was assigned both to the spike region to which the TCR was reactive and to a CD4 or CD8 class. Log10-transformed breadth and depth values were compared by one-way ANOVA with Sidak's multiple comparisons tests. TCRdb took over this immuneACCESS table, retaining in-frame rearrangements with V and J assigned. Such tables are incomplete; in checked studies, under half of the missing clones stem from an unresolved V gene, and the remainder is unexplained. That table supplies the V and J calls and clone size; D and trimming were determined from the DNA. The sample table shows about 120,000 clones, and 86% are seen once. The ten biggest clones cover about 16% of the sample.

This TCR derives from an adult who received the AZD1222 COVID-19 vaccine. Sequenced here: peripheral blood, sampled 28 days after the second AZD1222 dose.

CDR3 sequence: CASSLDREVAEAFF. The nucleotide sequence is given as TGTGCCAGCAGCTTGGACAGGGAGGTGGCTGAAGCTTTCTTT. This receptor chain uses TRBV3-1 (or the pseudogene TRBV3-2) and TRBJ1-1; 8 bases in the middle match TRBD1. As encoded in the germline V gene (reference sequence), CDR1 is LGHDT while CDR2 is YNNKEL. The CDR3 holds 14 amino acids from the cysteine to the phenylalanine. Only the CDR3 DNA stays, 42 bases, in frame from base 1. Unmatched junction bases come to 8, with V trimmed by 5 bases and J by 6 bases.